Sequencing of this T cell receptor (beta chain) was carried out in a study of regulatory T cells in long-lasting Graves disease. With 4 bases removed from V and 11 bases from J, the gap between germline ends came to 24 bases. The CDR3 length is 16 residues. CDR1 SGHTA and CDR2 FQGNSA come from the germline V gene. Study observations and caveats: Accuracy may have suffered from the small sample size.

CDR3 regions were amplified by Arm-PCR using iRepertoire HTBI primers to build TCR beta libraries. In the authors' workflow: Among the samples, roughly 65 TRBV and about 15 TRBJ segments were identified. TCRdb recomputed calls from the multiplex PCR reads with MiXCR, one row per CDR3 protein. Here the V and J calls rest on TCRdb's processing, not on the authors' analysis. This table holds approximately 400,000 distinct CDR3 sequences, around 16% found once. Ten or more counts support this clonotype. Its antigen remains unidentified. The time point here: newly diagnosed GD, antithyroid drugs for less than 3 months. There was RNA extracted from PBMCs, and the TCR library was made from it. These same data were also listed under a study on T cells in Graves' hyperthyroidism and ophthalmopathy.

The sequence derives from a woman aged 40 to 55 with Graves disease. V is TRBV7-2 and J is TRBJ2-1; tentatively, D is TRBD1 (6 bases). Here the sequenced sample was peripheral blood mononuclear cells (PBMCs), taken at new diagnosis, from a patient treated with antithyroid drugs. The CDR3 here is CASSSSPGQNIGQQFF. CDR3 DNA: TGTGCCAGCAGCTCCTCGCCGGGACAAAATATCGGTCAGCAGTTCTTC.